Presented here are 3 T cell receptor beta chains from one specimen sequenced in a study of blood T cell repertoires in COVID-19. Produced via immunoSEQ multiplex PCR; TCRdb's table is partial and in-frame only. Counted here are around 200,000 clones, roughly 86% occurring once; the ten biggest clones make up around 3.5%. Sequences were obtained from peripheral blood. These TCRs come from a man aged 65-85 years with acute or convalescent COVID-19.

The chain carries TRBV27 and TRBJ2-5; 7 bases agree with TRBD1. V lost 5 bases to trimming and J lost 3 bases; unmatched junction nucleotides: 6. CDR1 and CDR2 from the germline V gene are MNHEY and SMNVEV (reference sequence). The CDR3 spans 14 residues. The CDR3 is CASSPFGQEETQYF. CDR3 in DNA: TGTGCCAGCAGTCCCTTCGGACAGGAAGAGACCCAGTACTTC.

The gene calls are TRBV4-3 and TRBJ1-6; D uncertain. This CDR3 contains 14 residues. The germline V gene has CDR1 LGHNA and CDR2 YSLEER. Trimming removed 0 bases at V and 7 bases at J, with 7 bases between. The CDR3 DNA reads as TGCGCCAGCAGCCAAGATTACCAGAATTCACCCCTCCACTTT. This encodes CASSQDYQNSPLHF.

This chain uses TRBV7-9 with TRBJ1-2; TRBD1 matches 9 bases. Looked up from germline, CDR1 is SEHNR and CDR2 is FQNEAQ (reference sequence). The CDR3 has 14 amino acids. With 4 bases clipped from V and 7 bases from J, the junction kept 7 bases outside the gene matches. The CDR3 loop reads CASSYRDRESGYTF. CDR3 nucleotides: TGTGCCAGCAGCTATCGGGACAGGGAGAGTGGCTACACCTTC.